This T cell receptor beta chain was captured in a study of control samples from healthy donors and cancer patients (dated by TCRdb to about 2020). On this clone itself: It lacks a known antigen. Base quality data are lacking; no much larger clone is found one base away.

The CDR3 measures 14 amino acids from cysteine to phenylalanine. CDR3 DNA only is kept here, 42 bases in frame from base 1. V drops 6 bases and J drops 0 bases, leaving 10 bases in between. The germline V gene yields ENHRY for CDR1 and SYGVKD for CDR2. The library was produced with the immunoSEQ multiplex PCR assay. This immuneACCESS table, as held by TCRdb, lists in-frame sequences with V and J called but not all clones. Of the missing ones, under half trace to an unresolved V gene in checked studies; the others have no known cause. This sample gives approximately 150,000 clones in total; under 96% of them show up just once. The biggest ten clones account for around 0.92% of the sample.

The receptor was isolated from a woman aged 25 to 45 in good health. The specimen sequenced was blood. Recombination linked TRBV10-3 to TRBJ2-3, with a tentative D gene TRBD2 over 5 matching bases. The CDR3 here reads CAIRSTNSTDTQYF. The DNA is as follows: TGTGCCATCAGATCGACTAACAGCACAGATACGCAGTATTTT.